This TCR beta chain was found in a study of blood T cell repertoires in COVID-19 (TCRdb year 2020). Looking at the study overall: Samples from collaborators originated in the United States, Italy and Spain and spanned both the acute and convalescent phases of COVID-19. The material from the prospective study consisted of cDNA or gDNA derived from T cells, B-cell-depleted T cells, or PBMCs. The dataset comprised deeply sampled blood TCRbeta repertoires from subjects exposed to, actively infected with, or recovered from COVID-19. A freely available public database, intended as a resource for researchers studying the immune response to SARS-CoV-2, is where the repertoires were released. Samples were obtained from the ongoing ImmuneRACE study (first 160 participants) and from 1,200 or so subjects provided by 6 global collaborators. Sample metadata almost always included a de-identified subject ID, COVID-19 status, age in years and sex. Where available, HLA class I and class II types were obtained from metadata supplied by the sample provider rather than from assay-based typing. The study at large found these results: Clinical and demographic metadata were provided uncurated, with the amount varying by source and participant.

CDR3 length: 12 amino acids, cysteine to phenylalanine. Here the CDR3 DNA is all that survives: 36 bases in frame from base 1. The CDR1 and CDR2 encoded by the germline V gene are MNHEY and SVGAGI. V is reduced by 5 bases and J by 6 bases, leaving a spacing of 5 bases between them. In Seattle, one collaborating source enrolled patients while the infection was active and tracked those patients longitudinally over the course of disease. Whole blood was collected in K2EDTA tubes by collaborating institutions according to the institutions' own protocols. For TCRbeta analysis, collaborator samples were shipped as frozen whole blood, as isolated PBMCs, or as DNA extracted from either sample type. The immunoSEQ Assay, a bias-controlled multiplex PCR, was used to amplify TCRbeta CDR3 regions from genomic DNA. Per the authors' processing: Within the assay, amplification of reference gene primers was used to estimate how many nucleated cells each sample contained. To quantify the absolute abundance of each unique TCRbeta CDR3 rearrangement, sequence reads were collapsed and filtered. For each sample, productive Simpson clonality was calculated as the square root of Simpson's diversity index over productive rearrangements. Drawn from immuneACCESS, this table holds only the in-frame rearrangements with V and J called that TCRdb kept. Clones are partly lost; checked studies trace under half to an unresolved V gene and leave the rest unexplained. For V, J and clone size, that table is used; D and trimming come from the DNA. Present in this sample are about 260,000 clones, approximately 89% of which were seen just once. Of the sample, more than 8.5% falls within the top ten clones.

In the case of this clone: The target of this receptor is not known. Base qualities are missing; no much larger clone stands one base away.

The receptor was derived from a woman in her sixties or seventies with COVID-19, enrolled during active disease. This chain is built from TRBV6-5 and TRBJ1-6, with no confidently assigned D gene. Sequenced material: peripheral blood. Here the CDR3 is given as CASSRFNSPLHF. The nucleotide sequence reads as follows: TGTGCCAGCAGTCGGTTTAATTCACCCCTCCACTTT.